These T cell receptor beta chains were read from a single sample in a study of shared T cell receptors in the human thymus. The assay was immunoSEQ multiplex PCR, and TCRdb's table has in-frame clones only and misses some. The table shows under 700,000 clones, with around 78% occurring only once. The same data also contributed to another study, on human thymus T cells.

What was sequenced was thymocytes. These receptors were obtained from a boy under two years old with a congenital heart defect. CDR3s include the opening cysteine and the closing phenylalanine or tryptophan. A D gene is named only where the DNA matches it firmly. Clone size is stated in some rows and not others, as once, few, many or a class when expanded.

J gene,V gene,clone size,D gene,CDR3 DNA,CDR3 protein
TRBJ1-2,TRBV14,NA,NA,TGTGCCAGCAGCCAATGCAGGGGCGACTATGGCTACACCTTC,CASSQCRGDYGYTF
TRBJ2-7,TRBV21-1,NA,NA,TGTGCCAGCAGCAATGGTGCGAGGCGACCCTCCTACGAGCAGTACTTC,CASSNGARRPSYEQYF
TRBJ2-5,TRBV5-6,NA,TRBD1,TGTGCCAGCAGCTTGGTTGGGGGGATGGGACAGGGAGGAATGAAGACCCAGTACTTC,CASSLVGGMGQGGMKTQYF
TRBJ2-3,TRBV5-1,NA,TRBD1,TGCGCCAGCAGCTTGGCCGACAGGGGGAAGGCAGATACGCAGTATTTT,CASSLADRGKADTQYF
TRBJ2-7,TRBV11-3,NA,NA,TGTGCCAGCAGCTTCAAAAGGGGATCCTACGAGCAGTACTTC,CASSFKRGSYEQYF
TRBJ2-3,TRBV27,once,NA,TGTGCCAGCAGTTTAAGGGGCGGGGGCGGAGTAGTAGATACGCAGTATTTT,CASSLRGGGGVVDTQYF
TRBJ1-4,TRBV11-3,NA,TRBD1,TGTGCCAGCAGCTCCCGGGACAGGGAGGAAAAACTGTTTTTT,CASSSRDREEKLFF
TRBJ1-5,TRBV6-1,few,TRBD1,TGTGCCAGCAGTGAGACAGGGCACAATCAGCCCCAGCATTTT,CASSETGHNQPQHF
TRBJ2-7,TRBV5-1,once,NA,TGCGCCAGCAGCACCAGGGACAACCCCTACGAGCAGTACTTC,CASSTRDNPYEQYF
TRBJ2-1,TRBV7-9,NA,NA,TGTGCCAGCAGCCCACGACCCGGGACCTACAATGAGCAGTTCTTC,CASSPRPGTYNEQFF
TRBJ1-5,TRBV5-1,NA,TRBD1,TGCGCCAGCAGCGCGGCTGGGGACAGAGTCAATCAGCCCCAGCATTTT,CASSAAGDRVNQPQHF
TRBJ2-3,TRBV19,NA,TRBD1,TGTGCCAGTAGTATACCCGGACAGGAGGTAGATACGCAGTATTTT,CASSIPGQEVDTQYF
TRBJ1-4,TRBV25-1,few,NA,TGTGCCAGCAGTCGCCGGCGGGCGGAAAGAAATGAAAAACTGTTTTTT,CASSRRRAERNEKLFF
TRBJ2-7,TRBV4-1,once,NA,TGCGCCAGCAGCCAAGGTGGGCAGTATAGTTTACCCTACGAGCAGTACTTC,CASSQGGQYSLPYEQYF
TRBJ1-5,TRBV4-1,NA,TRBD1,TGCGCCAGCAGCCGGGGACAGGAAAATCAGCCCCAGCATTTT,CASSRGQENQPQHF
TRBJ2-1,TRBV11-2,NA,TRBD2,TGTGCCAGCAGCAACCCTCGGACTAGCGGGAGGAGGAGATACAATGAGCAGTTCTTC,CASSNPRTSGRRRYNEQFF
TRBJ1-2,TRBV6-1,NA,TRBD1,TGTGCCAGCAGTGATGGGACAGGGGGCGGGAGCTACACCTTC,CASSDGTGGGSYTF
TRBJ2-2,TRBV4-3,NA,NA,TGCGCCAGCAGCCAAGTCCCCCGGGAGTGGGACACCGGGGAGCTGTTTTTT,CASSQVPREWDTGELFF
TRBJ2-3,TRBV4-3,NA,TRBD2,TGCGCCAGCAGCCAGCCGGGACTAGCGGCCGGTACGCAGTATTTT,CASSQPGLAAGTQYF
TRBJ1-2,TRBV6-1,NA,TRBD1,TGTGCCAGCAGTGGCCGGGACAGCTATGGCTACACCTTC,CASSGRDSYGYTF
TRBJ2-5,TRBV5-6,once,NA,TGTGCCAGCAGCTTTGGGCGTCTAGGCAGGGCGCAAGAGACCCAGTACTTC,CASSFGRLGRAQETQYF
TRBJ2-7,TRBV4-3,once,TRBD1,TGCGCCAGCAGCCATGGGACAGGGCCCTACGAGCAGTACTTC,CASSHGTGPYEQYF
TRBJ2-1,TRBV10-3,NA,NA,TGTGCCATCAGTGAGTCGACAGTAGACAATGAGCAGTTCTTC,CAISESTVDNEQFF
TRBJ1-2,TRBV4-1,NA,TRBD1,TGCGCCAGCAGCCAGGCCGGGACAGTTCCTTATGGCTACACCTTC,CASSQAGTVPYGYTF
TRBJ1-1,TRBV6-5,once,NA,TGTGCCAGCAGTTACCGGGGGGACTTGAACACTGAAGCTTTCTTT,CASSYRGDLNTEAFF
TRBJ2-5,TRBV9,NA,NA,TGTGCCAGCAGCGTAGGTGGGAGGGAGACCCAGTACTTC,CASSVGGRETQYF
TRBJ2-1,TRBV29-1,NA,NA,TGCAGCGCCGCGTGGGCGCACAATGAGCAGTTCTTC,CSAAWAHNEQFF
TRBJ2-1,TRBV5-6,NA,TRBD2,TGTGCCAGCAGCTGGCGACTAGCGGGAGGGCCATCGGGGCAATATGAGCAGTTCTTC,CASSWRLAGGPSGQYEQFF
TRBJ2-7,TRBV6-5,NA,TRBD1,TGTGCCAGCAGTAAACCACAGGGGTGGGGCGAGCAGTACTTC,CASSKPQGWGEQYF
TRBJ2-7,TRBV9,once,TRBD1,TGTGCCAGCAGCCCCCGTCGGACAGGAAGCCCCTACGAGCAGTACTTC,CASSPRRTGSPYEQYF
TRBJ2-5,TRBV29-1,NA,TRBD2,TGCAGCGTTGAATGTAGGCCTCTAGCGGGAGTGGAGACCCAGTACTTC,CSVECRPLAGVETQYF
TRBJ2-4,TRBV5-6,NA,NA,TGTGCCAGTAGTTCACTGGTGGGGGGCAAAAACATTCAGTACTTC,CASSSLVGGKNIQYF
TRBJ2-7,TRBV5-6,few,NA,TGTGCCAGCAGTTATCGGGTGGGCGAGCAGTACTTC,CASSYRVGEQYF
TRBJ1-2,TRBV5-6,few,NA,TGTGCCAGCAGCCAGACAGGCCTTGGCTACACCTTC,CASSQTGLGYTF
TRBJ2-7,TRBV6-1,NA,TRBD2,TGTGCCAGCAGTGAGGGGGGGAGGTTATACGAGCAGTACTTC,CASSEGGRLYEQYF
TRBJ2-1,TRBV2,NA,NA,TGTGCCCTTAGGCGGGTGGAATACAATGAGCAGTTCTTC,CALRRVEYNEQFF
TRBJ2-5,TRBV27,NA,TRBD2,TGTGCCAGCAGTACTGGGACTAGCGAAATCCAAGAGACCCAGTACTTC,CASSTGTSEIQETQYF
TRBJ2-3,TRBV5-1,NA,TRBD2,TGCGCCAGCAGCCTGGGGACTAGCGTGGACCCCACAGATACGCAGTATTTT,CASSLGTSVDPTDTQYF
TRBJ2-7,TRBV5-6,NA,TRBD2,TGTGCCAGCAGCATAGAAACTAGCGGGCCTTCCTACGAGCAGTACTTC,CASSIETSGPSYEQYF
TRBJ2-6,TRBV27,NA,TRBD2,TGTGCCAGCAGTTTATGGCTAGCGGGGGCGGCTGGGGCCAACGTCCTGACTTTC,CASSLWLAGAAGANVLTF
TRBJ2-4,TRBV18,NA,TRBD2,TGTGCCAGCTCCCGGACTAGCGGGAGTGGAGCCAAAAACATTCAGTACTTC,CASSRTSGSGAKNIQYF
TRBJ2-3,TRBV28,NA,TRBD2,TGTGCCAGCAGTCTGACTAGCGGAGGGTGGACAGATACGCAGTATTTT,CASSLTSGGWTDTQYF
TRBJ1-1,TRBV5-1,NA,NA,TGCGCCAGCAGCTTGAACTATCGGGGGAACACTGAAGCTTTCTTT,CASSLNYRGNTEAFF
TRBJ1-2,TRBV29-1,NA,NA,TGCAGCGTTGAAGTCCGTACGGGGTGGGGCTACACCTTC,CSVEVRTGWGYTF
TRBJ2-1,TRBV7-9,NA,NA,TGTGCCAGCAGCCATGAGGGCCTTTCCTACAATGAGCAGTTCTTC,CASSHEGLSYNEQFF
TRBJ1-1,TRBV4-2,NA,TRBD1,TGTGCCAGCAGCCAGGGGACAGGGACTGAAGCTTTCTTT,CASSQGTGTEAFF
TRBJ2-3,TRBV5-1,NA,TRBD2,TGCGCCAGCAGCTTAATTCCCGGGGAGGGCGGCACAGATACGCAGTATTTT,CASSLIPGEGGTDTQYF
TRBJ2-1,TRBV28,NA,TRBD2,TGTGCCAGCACCCTCGGACTAGACTACTACAATGAGCAGTTCTTC,CASTLGLDYYNEQFF
TRBJ2-7,TRBV28,few,TRBD2,TGTGCCAGCAGCCATAGCGGGAGCGGGGACGAGCAGTACTTC,CASSHSGSGDEQYF
TRBJ2-7,TRBV10-3,few,NA,TGTGCCATCAGTGAGTCGTACGGGAGCTCCTACGAGCAGTACTTC,CAISESYGSSYEQYF
TRBJ2-1,TRBV9,NA,TRBD1,TGTGCCAGCAGCGTAGGACAGGGACCCTACAATGAGCAGTTCTTC,CASSVGQGPYNEQFF